This is a list of T cell receptor beta chains from one sample in a study of blood T cells in healthy people across ages. From the 5' RACE reads, TCRdb called clonotypes with MiXCR, one entry per CDR3 protein. This table holds around 710,000 distinct CDR3 sequences, roughly 47% found once. Sequenced material: blood. The receptors originated from an older woman in good health. CDR3s include the opening cysteine and the closing phenylalanine or tryptophan. The order of the fields is J gene, D gene, clone size, V gene, CDR3 DNA, CDR3 protein. A D gene is named only where the DNA matches it firmly. Part of the rows lack a size; the others show once, few, many or a class for expanded clones.

TRBJ1-2,NA,few,TRBV28,TGTGCCAGCAGTTCGATACTACTACAGGGAAGCGGCTACACCTTC,CASSSILLQGSGYTF
TRBJ1-6,NA,NA,TRBV3-1,TGTGCCAGCAGCCAAGTTGACAGAGGTAATTCACCCCTCCACTTT,CASSQVDRGNSPLHF
TRBJ2-3,NA,NA,TRBV27,TGTGCCAGCAGTTCCCGGGACCCCAACCGGGGGGATACGCAGTATTTT,CASSSRDPNRGDTQYF
TRBJ1-1,NA,NA,TRBV12-3/TRBV12-4,TGTGCCAGCACCCCAAGGACAGCTCGGAACGCTGAAGCTTTCTTT,CASTPRTARNAEAFF
TRBJ2-7,TRBD1,NA,TRBV2,TGTGCCAGCAGGGTTCGACAGGGGATACCGTACGAGCAGTACTTC,CASRVRQGIPYEQYF
TRBJ2-7,NA,few,TRBV18,TGTGCCAGCTCACGACTCGACGAGCAGTACTTC,CASSRLDEQYF
TRBJ2-7,NA,NA,TRBV9,TGTGCCAGCAGCGTAGTCTCGGACTCCTACGAGCAGTACTTC,CASSVVSDSYEQYF
TRBJ1-6,TRBD1,many,TRBV12-3/TRBV12-4,TGTGCCAGCAGTTCCGGGACAGGAGTTAATTCACCCCTCCACTTT,CASSSGTGVNSPLHF
TRBJ2-5,TRBD2,NA,TRBV7-9,TGTGCCAGCAGCTACGGGACTAGCTACCAAGAGACCCAGTACTTC,CASSYGTSYQETQYF
TRBJ2-7,NA,many,TRBV12-3/TRBV12-4,TGTGCCAGCAGTGTTGCGGGTACCTACGAGCAGTACTTC,CASSVAGTYEQYF
TRBJ2-7,NA,NA,TRBV7-9,TGTGCCAGCAGCCCCAACCGGGGGCAGTACTTC,CASSPNRGQYF
TRBJ2-3,NA,NA,TRBV18,TGTGCCAGCTCAACCAATGGGCCACCTTACACAGATACGCAGTATTTT,CASSTNGPPYTDTQYF
TRBJ2-1,NA,NA,TRBV6-2/TRBV6-3,TGTGCCAGCAGTCTGGACGTAAGCTCCTACAATGAGCAGTTCTTC,CASSLDVSSYNEQFF
TRBJ2-1,NA,many,TRBV5-5,TGTGCCAGCAGCTTGGCGTTGATTGGACACAATGAGCAGTTCTTC,CASSLALIGHNEQFF
TRBJ2-1,NA,NA,TRBV9,TGTGCCAGCGTAGGGGTTCGGACCGGTTTCGGTGAGCAGTTCTTC,CASVGVRTGFGEQFF
TRBJ2-3,TRBD2,NA,TRBV29-1,TGCAGCGTTGAACCCTCTAGCGGGAGGTACACAGATACGCAGTATTTT,CSVEPSSGRYTDTQYF
TRBJ2-1,TRBD1,few,TRBV6-5,TGTGCCAGCAGTTACTCGTTGGCAGGGGGTCATGAGCAGTTCTTC,CASSYSLAGGHEQFF
TRBJ2-1,TRBD2,NA,TRBV6-2/TRBV6-3,TGTGCCAGCAGCACCAGCGGGAGGGCCCCCTACAATGAGCAGTTCTTC,CASSTSGRAPYNEQFF
TRBJ1-4,TRBD1,NA,TRBV28,TGTGCCAGCAGTTCCGCTGGAGGGCAGGGGGCTAATGAAAAACTGTTTTTT,CASSSAGGQGANEKLFF
TRBJ2-1,NA,NA,TRBV21-1,TGTGCCAGTCTTCCGGGACTAGCGGGGGGGCGACCCAAGTTCTTC,CASLPGLAGGRPKFF
TRBJ1-6,NA,few,TRBV21-1,TGTGCCAGCAGTTTCCCTAGGTCGGATTCACCCCTCCACTTT,CASSFPRSDSPLHF